One sample yielded the 14 T cell receptor beta chains listed below, sequenced in a study of blood T cell repertoires in COVID-19. Clones were sequenced by immunoSEQ multiplex PCR, and TCRdb holds only the in-frame ones, with some missing. The table records about 210,000 clones, around nine tenths of them present only once. Specimen: peripheral blood. The source is a man between 35 and 55 years old with acute or convalescent COVID-19.

The rearrangement uses TRBV4-1 and TRBJ1-1; possibly TRBD1 for D (5 bases). CDR1 is MGHRA and CDR2 is YSYEKL in the germline V gene. This CDR3 contains 13 residues. The V and J ends lost 5 bases and 3 bases respectively, with 10 bases between them. In nucleotides, the CDR3 is TGCGCCAGCAGCATAGGAGGGGACACTGAAGCTTTCTTT. Translation: CASSIGGDTEAFF.

Only one count was recorded for this clone. The same CDR3 can be traced to other DNA sequences in this sample. V is TRBV6-5 and J is TRBJ1-1; weak D call: TRBD1 (6 bases). The V end lost 1 base, the J end lost 1 base, and 7 bases lay between the germline ends. The CDR3 is 14 amino acids. Germline V gives CDR1 MNHEY, CDR2 SVGAGI. The CDR3 spells CASSYLDRNTEAFF. CDR3 DNA sequence: TGTGCCAGCAGTTACTTGGACAGGAACACTGAAGCTTTCTTT.

The chain recombines TRBV4-1 with TRBJ2-7, with 9 nucleotides matching TRBD1. CDR3 size: 14 residues. Germline V gene data show CDR1 as MGHRA and CDR2 as YSYEKL. J lost 1 base, V lost 6 bases, and 4 bases had no gene match. The CDR3: CASRAGTGSYEQYF. CDR3 in DNA: TGCGCCAGCAGGGCCGGGACAGGGTCCTACGAGCAGTACTTC.

This chain connects TRBV4-2 to TRBJ1-4; D uncertain. The germline V gene has CDR1 LGHNA and CDR2 YNFKEQ. CDR3 length: 14 residues. V lost 6 bases and J 5 bases, leaving 13 bases between the germline ends. CDR3 nucleotide sequence: TGTGCCAGCAGTCAGGAGGGTTTCAATGAAAAACTGTTTTTT. As protein: CASSQEGFNEKLFF.

The chain links TRBV6-2 or TRBV6-3 to TRBJ1-5; perhaps TRBD1 as D (5 bases). Trimming shortened V by 0 bases and J by 0 bases, and 12 bases separated the two germline ends. This CDR3 comprises 17 residues. Germline CDR1 is MNHEY and CDR2 is SVGEGT. In DNA, the CDR3 is TGTGCCAGCAGTTACTCGTGGGGGGGTAATAGCAATCAGCCCCAGCATTTT. Its translation: CASSYSWGGNSNQPQHF.

As to this clone: An end of the junction differs from the germline gene, which may be a read error. J is TRBJ2-1 and V is TRBV5-1; 9 bases map to TRBD2. The CDR3 contains 15 residues. Germline lookup yields CDR1 SGHRS and CDR2 YFSETQ. The CDR3 coding sequence is TGCACCAGCAGCTCCGACCCTAGCGGGGACAATGAGCAGTTCTTC. It specifies CTSSSDPSGDNEQFF. Drawing the rest from reference TRBV5-1 and TRBJ2-1, the complete variable domain is KAGVTQTPRYLIKTRGQQVTLSCSPISGHRSVSWYQQTPGQGLQFLFEYFSETQRNKGNFPGRFSGRQFSNSRSEMNVSTLELGDSALYLCTSSSDPSGDNEQFFGPGTRLTVL.

The chain has TRBV6-1 and TRBJ1-5; no clear D. From germline, CDR1 is MNHNS and CDR2 SASEGT. Between the trimmed V and J ends, which lost 0 bases and 1 base, there was a span of 10 bases. The length of the CDR3 is 16 residues. CDR3 bases: TGTGCCAGCAGTGAAGCGCTTATGAGGAGCAATCAGCCCCAGCATTTT. Protein sequence: CASSEALMRSNQPQHF.

This clone was recorded only once. This sequence joins TRBV7-3 and TRBJ2-5, with 9 positions matching TRBD1. Germline V CDR1 and CDR2: SGHTA, FQGTGA. The V and J ends lost 2 bases and 0 bases, in that order; junction bases with no gene match: 13. This CDR3 region has 19 residues. CDR3 in amino acids: CASSLGRTTDRGNQETQYF. The CDR3 DNA reads TGTGCCAGCAGCTTAGGCAGGACTACAGACAGGGGGAACCAAGAGACCCAGTACTTC. Combining the CDR3 with reference TRBV7-3 and TRBJ2-5 gives the whole variable domain GAGVSQTPSNKVTEKGKYVELRCDPISGHTALYWYRQSLGQGPEFLIYFQGTGAADDSGLPNDRFFAVRPEGSVSTLKIQRTERGDSAVYLCASSLGRTTDRGNQETQYFGPGTRLLVL.

CDR3 protein: CASSPAPGLAGTETQYF. The DNA of the CDR3 is TGTGCCAGCAGCCCTGCCCCGGGACTAGCGGGGACGGAGACCCAGTACTTC. V and J are TRBV3-1 (or the pseudogene TRBV3-2) and TRBJ2-5; TRBD2 matches 13 bases. The junction had 10 bases not matched to a gene; V was cut back by 4 bases and J by 5 bases. CDR1 is LGHDT, CDR2 YNNKEL, per germline (reference sequence). The CDR3 has 17 residues.

V is TRBV5-5 and J is TRBJ1-5; D unresolved. Trimming shortened V by 1 base and J by 0 bases, and 8 bases separated the two germline ends. CDR3 size: 15 residues. The germline gives CDR1 SGHKS, CDR2 YYEKEE (reference sequence). CDR3 sequence reads: CASSLWADSNQPQHF. The CDR3 DNA is TGTGCCAGCAGCTTGTGGGCTGATAGCAATCAGCCCCAGCATTTT.

This chain links TRBV4-1 with TRBJ1-1; TRBD1 agrees at 7 bases. The J segment lost 0 bases and the V segment lost 4 bases, leaving 8 bases of the junction unmatched. Per the germline V gene, CDR1 is MGHRA and CDR2 is YSYEKL. The CDR3 runs to 16 residues. For the CDR3, the DNA is TGCGCCAGCAGCCCGGAAGTGGGACAGTTGAACACTGAAGCTTTCTTT. As protein: CASSPEVGQLNTEAFF.

This sequence joins TRBV19 and TRBJ1-1, with D possibly being TRBD1 (5 bases). Germline CDR1 reads LNHDA; CDR2 reads SQIVND (reference sequence). The CDR3 loop spans 12 amino acids. V was trimmed by 10 bases and J by 0 bases, leaving 9 bases between them. As DNA, the CDR3 is TGTGCCATTTCGGGGGTGAACACTGAAGCTTTCTTT. Protein product: CAISGVNTEAFF. The complete variable domain, with remaining parts taken from reference TRBV19 and TRBJ1-1, reads DGGITQSPKYLFRKEGQNVTLSCEQNLNHDAMYWYRQDPGQGLRLIYYSQIVNDFQKGDIAEGYSVSREKKESFPLTVTSAQKNPTAFYLCAISGVNTEAFFGQGTRLTVV.

This chain joins TRBV7-6 and TRBJ2-1; 13 positions agree with TRBD2. CDR3 size: 16 residues. Germline V gives CDR1 SGHVS, CDR2 FNYEAQ. The J segment lost 6 bases and the V segment lost 6 bases, leaving 8 bases of the junction unmatched. CDR3 DNA: TGTGCCAGCAGTATCACTAGCGGGGGGGCCTTCAATGAGCAGTTCTTC. It translates to CASSITSGGAFNEQFF.

The chain is built from TRBV6-4 and TRBJ2-3; the D gene is possibly TRBD1 (6 bases). The CDR3 contains 12 residues. Germline V lookup: CDR1 MRHNA, CDR2 SNTAGT. V was cut by 2 bases and J by 9 bases, with 9 bases left in between. This CDR3 is CASSDQGRTQYF. CDR3 nucleotides: TGTGCCAGCAGTGACCAGGGGCGGACGCAGTATTTT.